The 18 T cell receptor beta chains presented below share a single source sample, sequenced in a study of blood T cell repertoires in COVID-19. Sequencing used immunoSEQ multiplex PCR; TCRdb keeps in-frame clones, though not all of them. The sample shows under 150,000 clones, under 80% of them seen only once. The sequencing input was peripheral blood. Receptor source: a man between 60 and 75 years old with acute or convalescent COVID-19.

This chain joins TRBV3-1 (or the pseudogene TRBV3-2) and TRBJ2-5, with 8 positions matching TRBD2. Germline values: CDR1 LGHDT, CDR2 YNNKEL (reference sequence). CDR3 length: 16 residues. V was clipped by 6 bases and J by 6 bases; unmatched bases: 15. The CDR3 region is CASSHPSSGISKTQYF. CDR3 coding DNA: TGTGCCAGCAGTCACCCGAGTAGCGGGATTTCAAAGACCCAGTACTTC.

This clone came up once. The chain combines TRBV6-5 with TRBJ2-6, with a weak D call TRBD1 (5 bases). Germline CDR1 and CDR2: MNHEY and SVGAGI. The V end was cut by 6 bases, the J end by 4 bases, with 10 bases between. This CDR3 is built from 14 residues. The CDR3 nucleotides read TGTGCCAGCAGAAGGGGTCCCGGGGCCAACGTCCTGACTTTC. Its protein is CASRRGPGANVLTF.

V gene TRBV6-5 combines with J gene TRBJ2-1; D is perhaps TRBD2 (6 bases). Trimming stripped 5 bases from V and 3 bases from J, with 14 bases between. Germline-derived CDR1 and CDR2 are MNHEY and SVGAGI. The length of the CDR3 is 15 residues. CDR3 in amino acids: CASSMIAEVYNEQFF. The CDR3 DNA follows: TGTGCCAGCAGTATGATAGCGGAAGTCTACAATGAGCAGTTCTTC.

The CDR3 here is CASGAGLAGKETQYF. The CDR3 DNA sequence: TGTGCTAGTGGGGCGGGACTAGCGGGAAAGGAGACCCAGTACTTC. The chain joins TRBV12-5 to TRBJ2-5; 13 bases are shared with TRBD2. Germline V gene sequence: CDR1 LGHNT, CDR2 FRNRAP. The CDR3 extends over 15 amino acids. V lost 6 bases and J lost 5; bases outside the gene matches: 6.

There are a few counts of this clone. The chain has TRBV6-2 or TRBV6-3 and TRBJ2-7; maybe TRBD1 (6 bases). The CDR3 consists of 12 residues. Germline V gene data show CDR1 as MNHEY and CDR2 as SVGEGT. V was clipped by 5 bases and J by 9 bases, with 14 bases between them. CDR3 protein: CASSPQGQGQYF. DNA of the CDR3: TGTGCCAGCAGTCCACAGGGTCAGGGGCAGTACTTC.

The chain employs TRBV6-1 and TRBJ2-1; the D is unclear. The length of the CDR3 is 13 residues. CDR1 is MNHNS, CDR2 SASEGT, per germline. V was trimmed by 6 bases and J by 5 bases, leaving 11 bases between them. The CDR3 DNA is TGTGCCAGCAGCCTCCCTCTAGACAATGAGCAGTTCTTC. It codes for CASSLPLDNEQFF.

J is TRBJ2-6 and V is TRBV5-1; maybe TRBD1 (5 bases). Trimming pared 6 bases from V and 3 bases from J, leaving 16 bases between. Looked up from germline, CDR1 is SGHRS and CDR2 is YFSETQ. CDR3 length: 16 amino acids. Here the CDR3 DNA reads TGCGCCAGCAAAGCAGGGATTGTTATTGGGGCCAACGTCCTGACTTTC. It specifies CASKAGIVIGANVLTF.

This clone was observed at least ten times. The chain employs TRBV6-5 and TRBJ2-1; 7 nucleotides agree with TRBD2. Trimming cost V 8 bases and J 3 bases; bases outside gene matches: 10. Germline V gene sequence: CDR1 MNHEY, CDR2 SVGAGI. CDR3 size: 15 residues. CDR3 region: CASRYDLAVYNEQFF. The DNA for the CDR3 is TGTGCCAGCCGATACGACCTAGCGGTCTACAATGAGCAGTTCTTC.

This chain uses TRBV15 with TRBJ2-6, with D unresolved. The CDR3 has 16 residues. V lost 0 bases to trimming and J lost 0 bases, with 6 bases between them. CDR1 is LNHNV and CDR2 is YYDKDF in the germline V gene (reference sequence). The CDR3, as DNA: TGTGCCACCAGCAGAGAATGGAGCTCTGGGGCCAACGTCCTGACTTTC. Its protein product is CATSREWSSGANVLTF.

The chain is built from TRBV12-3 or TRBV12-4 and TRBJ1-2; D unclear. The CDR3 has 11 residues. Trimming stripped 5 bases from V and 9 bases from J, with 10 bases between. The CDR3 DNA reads TGTGCCAGCAGTCCACAGCAGAGCTACACCTTC. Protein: CASSPQQSYTF.

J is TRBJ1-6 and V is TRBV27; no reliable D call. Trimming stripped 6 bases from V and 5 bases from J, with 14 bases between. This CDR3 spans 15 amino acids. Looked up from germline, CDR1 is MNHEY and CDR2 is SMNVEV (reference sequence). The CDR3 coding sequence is TGTGCCAGCAGCCTCCGGGATAGAAATAATTCACCCCTCCACTTT. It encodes CASSLRDRNNSPLHF.

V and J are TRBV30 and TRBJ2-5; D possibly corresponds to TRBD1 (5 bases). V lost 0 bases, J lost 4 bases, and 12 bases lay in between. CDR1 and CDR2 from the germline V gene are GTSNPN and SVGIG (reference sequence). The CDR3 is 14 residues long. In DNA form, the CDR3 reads TGTGCCTGGAGTGTAGGGGTCCCCCCAGAGACCCAGTACTTC. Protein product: CAWSVGVPPETQYF.

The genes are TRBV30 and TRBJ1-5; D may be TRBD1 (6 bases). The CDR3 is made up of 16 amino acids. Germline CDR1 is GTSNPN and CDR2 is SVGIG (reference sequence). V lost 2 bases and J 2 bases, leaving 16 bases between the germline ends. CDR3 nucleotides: TGTGCCTGGAGTCATAGGGGGGCGGGGGGCAATCAGCCCCAGCATTTT. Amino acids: CAWSHRGAGGNQPQHF.

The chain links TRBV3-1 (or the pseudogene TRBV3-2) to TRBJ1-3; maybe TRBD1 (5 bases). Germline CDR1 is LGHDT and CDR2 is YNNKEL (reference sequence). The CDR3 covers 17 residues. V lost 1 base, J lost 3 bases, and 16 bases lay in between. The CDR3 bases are TGTGCCAGCAGCCAAGGAACTCGGGGGTTTCTTGGAAACACCATATATTTT. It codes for CASSQGTRGFLGNTIYF.

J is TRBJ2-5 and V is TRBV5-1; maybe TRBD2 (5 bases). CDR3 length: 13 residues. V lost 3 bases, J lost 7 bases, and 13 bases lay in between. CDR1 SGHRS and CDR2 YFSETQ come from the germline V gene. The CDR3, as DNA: TGCGCCAGCAGCTCCGGACTGTCAAGGACCCAGTACTTC. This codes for CASSSGLSRTQYF.

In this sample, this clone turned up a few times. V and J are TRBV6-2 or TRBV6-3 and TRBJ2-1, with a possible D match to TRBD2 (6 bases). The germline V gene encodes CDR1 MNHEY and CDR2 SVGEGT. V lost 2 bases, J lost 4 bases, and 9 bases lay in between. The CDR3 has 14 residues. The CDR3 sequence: CASSYGDFYNEQFF. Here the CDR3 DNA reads TGTGCCAGCAGTTACGGGGACTTTTACAATGAGCAGTTCTTC.

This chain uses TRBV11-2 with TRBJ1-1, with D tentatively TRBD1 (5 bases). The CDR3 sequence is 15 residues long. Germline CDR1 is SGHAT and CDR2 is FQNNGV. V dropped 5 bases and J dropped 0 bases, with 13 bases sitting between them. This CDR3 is CASSPFGGMNTEAFF. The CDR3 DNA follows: TGTGCCAGCAGCCCCTTTGGGGGGATGAACACTGAAGCTTTCTTT.

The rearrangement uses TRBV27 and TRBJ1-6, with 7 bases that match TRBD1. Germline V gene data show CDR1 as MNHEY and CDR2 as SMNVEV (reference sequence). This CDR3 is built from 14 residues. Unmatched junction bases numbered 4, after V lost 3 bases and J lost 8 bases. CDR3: CASSLNRGDSPLHF. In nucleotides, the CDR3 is TGTGCCAGCAGTTTGAACAGGGGTGATTCACCCCTCCACTTT.